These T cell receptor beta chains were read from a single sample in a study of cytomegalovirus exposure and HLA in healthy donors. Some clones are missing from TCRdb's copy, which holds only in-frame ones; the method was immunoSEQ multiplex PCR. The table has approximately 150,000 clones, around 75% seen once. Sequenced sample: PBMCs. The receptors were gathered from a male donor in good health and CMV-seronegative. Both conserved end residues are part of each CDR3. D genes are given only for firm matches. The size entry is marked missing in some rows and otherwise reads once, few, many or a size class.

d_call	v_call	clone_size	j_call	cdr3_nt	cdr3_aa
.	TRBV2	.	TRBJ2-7	TGTGCCAGCAGTGAGGTGAGCGGCGCAGGTTTCGAGCAGTACTTC	CASSEVSGAGFEQYF
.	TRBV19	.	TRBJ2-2	TGTGCCAGTAGTAGGTTCTTGAAGGGGACAAACACCGGGGAGCTGTTTTTT	CASSRFLKGTNTGELFF
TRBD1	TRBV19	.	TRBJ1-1	TGTGCCAGTAGTGACCAGGGGGGCACTGAAGCTTTCTTT	CASSDQGGTEAFF
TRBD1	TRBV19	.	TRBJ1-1	TGTGCCAGCAAAAAGACAGGGGTTGGCACTGAAGCTTTCTTT	CASKKTGVGTEAFF
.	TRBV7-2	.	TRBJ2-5	TGTGCCAGCAGTTCGACTACCCGGGAGACCCAGTACTTC	CASSSTTRETQYF
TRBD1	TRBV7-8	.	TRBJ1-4	TGTGCCAGCAGCCCAGGGGGCGAATGGGGAGAAAAACTGTTTTTT	CASSPGGEWGEKLFF
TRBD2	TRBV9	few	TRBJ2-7	TGTGCCAGCAGCCCGGGGGGGCTAGCGGGAAGGACGGGTGAGCAGTACTTC	CASSPGGLAGRTGEQYF
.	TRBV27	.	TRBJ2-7	TGTGCCAGCAGTTTACATGTGACAGCGCTTCGCGAGCAGTACTTC	CASSLHVTALREQYF
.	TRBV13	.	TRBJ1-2	TGTGCCAGCAGCTTAGGCAGGGGATCTGGCTACACCTTC	CASSLGRGSGYTF
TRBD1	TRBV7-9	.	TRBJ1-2	TGTGCCAGCACTATTAGACAGGGGGCGGGAATGAGCGGCTACACCTTC	CASTIRQGAGMSGYTF
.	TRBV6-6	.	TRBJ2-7	TGTGCCAGCAGTTACGTCGGGGACGAGCAGTACTTC	CASSYVGDEQYF
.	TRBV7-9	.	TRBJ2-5	TGTGCCAGCAGACGACAGAACCAAGAGACCCAGTACTTC	CASRRQNQETQYF
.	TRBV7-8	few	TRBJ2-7	TGTGCCAGCAGCTTAAGTCCAGGCTCCTACGAGCAGTACTTC	CASSLSPGSYEQYF
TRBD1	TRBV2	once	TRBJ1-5	TGTGCCAGCCATCAACAGGGGGCGACGAATCAGCCCCAGCATTTT	CASHQQGATNQPQHF
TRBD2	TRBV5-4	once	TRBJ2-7	TGTGCCAGCAGCCCAGGTGGGCGGGAGACGGGGGAGCAGTACTTC	CASSPGGRETGEQYF
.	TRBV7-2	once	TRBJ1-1	TGTGCCAGCAGCCCAGCGGGGAACACTGAAGCTTTCTTT	CASSPAGNTEAFF
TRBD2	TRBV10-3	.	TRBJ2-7	TGTGCCATCAGTGAGTCTAGCGGGAGGAATGAGAACGAGCAGTACTTC	CAISESSGRNENEQYF
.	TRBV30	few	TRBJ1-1	TGTGCCTGGAGTGTAGGGGCGGGGGACACTGAAGCTTTCTTT	CAWSVGAGDTEAFF
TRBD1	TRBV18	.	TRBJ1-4	TGTGCCAGCTCACCTTGGACAGGGGGGGCAACTAATGAAAAACTGTTTTTT	CASSPWTGGATNEKLFF
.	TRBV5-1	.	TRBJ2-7	TGCGCCAGCAGCTTGTCTACGGGAAGCTCCTACGAGCAGTACTTC	CASSLSTGSSYEQYF
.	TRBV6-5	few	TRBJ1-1	TGTGCCAGCAGTTACATGGCGTCAGGGACTGAAGCTTTCTTT	CASSYMASGTEAFF
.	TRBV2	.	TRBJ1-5	TGTGCCAGCAGACAGGTGAATAGCAATCAGCCCCAGCATTTT	CASRQVNSNQPQHF
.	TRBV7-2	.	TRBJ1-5	TGTGCCAGCAGCTTAAATCAAGCGGGAAATAGCAATCAGCCCCAGCATTTT	CASSLNQAGNSNQPQHF
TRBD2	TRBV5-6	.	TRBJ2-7	TGTGCCAGCAGTTTCCGCCCGAGCGGGGCCGGGCGTTCCTACGAGCAGTACTTC	CASSFRPSGAGRSYEQYF
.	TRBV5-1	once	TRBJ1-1	TGCGCCAGCAGTTCCCCGGGAGGAAATACTGAAGCTTTCTTT	CASSSPGGNTEAFF
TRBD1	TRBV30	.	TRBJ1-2	TGTGCCTGGACCCGGACAGGGGTGCTCTACTATGGCTACACCTTC	CAWTRTGVLYYGYTF
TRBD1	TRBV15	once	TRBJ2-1	TGTGCCACCAGCCCGACCGGGACAGGGGGCTTGCATGTGCAGTTCTTC	CATSPTGTGGLHVQFF
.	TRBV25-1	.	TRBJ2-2	TGTGCCAGCAGTGAATTCTGGGAGCTGTTTTTT	CASSEFWELFF
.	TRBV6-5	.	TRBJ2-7	TGTGCCAGCAGCTACTCCTTGGGCAACTACGAGCAGTACTTC	CASSYSLGNYEQYF
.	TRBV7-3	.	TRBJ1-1	TGTGCCAGCAGTCACGGGGGATACACTGAAGCTTTCTTT	CASSHGGYTEAFF
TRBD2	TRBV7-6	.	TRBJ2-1	TGTGCCAGCAGCCCACTAGCGGGGTCCTACAATGAGCAGTTCTTC	CASSPLAGSYNEQFF
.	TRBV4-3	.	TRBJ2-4	TGCGCCAGCAGCCGAGAGGGGGGAGTGGCCAAAAACATTCAGTACTTC	CASSREGGVAKNIQYF
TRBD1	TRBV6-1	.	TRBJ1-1	TGTGCCAGCATCAGAGACAGGGTGTTCACTGAAGCTTTCTTT	CASIRDRVFTEAFF
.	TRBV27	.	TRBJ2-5	TGTGCCAGCTCGAGGGAGATGGAAGAGACCCAGTACTTC	CASSREMEETQYF
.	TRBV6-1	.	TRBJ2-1	TGTGCCAGCATCGACCCCACTAGGAGTTACAATGAGCAGTTCTTC	CASIDPTRSYNEQFF
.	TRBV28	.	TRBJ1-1	TGTGCCAGCAGTTCCTTCGCAGGGTGGAACACTGAAGCTTTCTTT	CASSSFAGWNTEAFF
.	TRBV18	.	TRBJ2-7	TGTGCCAGCTCCCCCCACTCCTACGAGCAGTACTTC	CASSPHSYEQYF
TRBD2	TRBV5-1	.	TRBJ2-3	TGCGCCAGCAGCTTGAGGACTAGCGGGGTAAATACGCAGTATTTT	CASSLRTSGVNTQYF
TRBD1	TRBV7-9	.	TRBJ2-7	TGTGCCAGCAGCGGGGCCACAGGGGGCATCGAGCAGTACTTC	CASSGATGGIEQYF
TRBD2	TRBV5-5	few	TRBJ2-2	TGTGCCAGCAGCGCGCGGTGGGACCAAGCCGCGGGAGGGAACACCGGGGAGCTGTTTTTT	CASSARWDQAAGGNTGELFF
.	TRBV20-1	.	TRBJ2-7	TGCAGTGCTAGAAATTATTACGAGCAGTACTTC	CSARNYYEQYF
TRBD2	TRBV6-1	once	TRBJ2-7	TGTGCCACCCACCGGGGAGCGGGAGGGGTCTACGAGCAGTACTTC	CATHRGAGGVYEQYF
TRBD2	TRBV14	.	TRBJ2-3	TGTGCCAGCAGCCCCCTTGGGCGGGAGTTAATGGATACGCAGTATTTT	CASSPLGRELMDTQYF
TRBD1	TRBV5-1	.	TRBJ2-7	TGCGCCAGCAGCTTGGGGGTGGGGACAGGATCCTACGAGCAGTACTTC	CASSLGVGTGSYEQYF
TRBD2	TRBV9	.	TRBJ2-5	TGTGCCAGCAGCTCCCTAGCGGGGGGGGAGACCCAGTACTTC	CASSSLAGGETQYF
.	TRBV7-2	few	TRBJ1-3	TGTGCCAGCAGCAAGGGGGAGGGAGCGGGAAACACCATATATTTT	CASSKGEGAGNTIYF
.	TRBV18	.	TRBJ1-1	TGTGCCAGCTCACCCACCGGGACACCAAACACTGAAGCTTTCTTT	CASSPTGTPNTEAFF
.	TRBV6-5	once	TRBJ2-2	TGTGCCAGCAGTTACACAGGCACCGGGGAGCTGTTTTTT	CASSYTGTGELFF
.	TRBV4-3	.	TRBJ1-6	TGCGCCAGCAGCCAAAGTCTGAGCTCCTATAATTCACCCCTCCACTTT	CASSQSLSSYNSPLHF
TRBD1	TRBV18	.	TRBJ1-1	TGTGCCAGCTCACCACGAGCACAGGGGGCGAATATGAACACTGAAGCTTTCTTT	CASSPRAQGANMNTEAFF
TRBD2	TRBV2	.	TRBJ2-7	TGTGCCAGCAGTTCCCGTGGACTAGCGGGAGATGAGCGGTACTTC	CASSSRGLAGDERYF
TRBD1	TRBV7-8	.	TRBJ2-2	TGTGCCAGCAGGAGGGACAGGGGGCGGACCGGGGAGCTGTTTTTT	CASRRDRGRTGELFF
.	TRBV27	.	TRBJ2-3	TGTGCCAGCAGTTCGGCCGGGAGACCAGATACGCAGTATTTT	CASSSAGRPDTQYF